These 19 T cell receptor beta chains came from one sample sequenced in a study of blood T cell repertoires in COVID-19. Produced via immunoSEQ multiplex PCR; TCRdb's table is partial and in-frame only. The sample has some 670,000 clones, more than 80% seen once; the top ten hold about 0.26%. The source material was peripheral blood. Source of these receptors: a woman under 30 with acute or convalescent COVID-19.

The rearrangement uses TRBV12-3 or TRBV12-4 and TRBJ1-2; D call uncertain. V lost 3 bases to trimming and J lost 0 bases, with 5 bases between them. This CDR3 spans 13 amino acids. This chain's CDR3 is CASSFGANYGYTF. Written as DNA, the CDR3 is TGTGCCAGCAGTTTCGGGGCTAACTATGGCTACACCTTC.

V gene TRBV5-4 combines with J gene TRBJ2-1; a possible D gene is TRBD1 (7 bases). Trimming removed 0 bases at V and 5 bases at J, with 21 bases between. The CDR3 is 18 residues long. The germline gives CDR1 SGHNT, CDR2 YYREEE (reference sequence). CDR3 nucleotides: TGTGCCAGCAGCTTGGCCTACGCAGGGGGAAGCGGGCACAATGAGCAGTTCTTC. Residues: CASSLAYAGGSGHNEQFF.

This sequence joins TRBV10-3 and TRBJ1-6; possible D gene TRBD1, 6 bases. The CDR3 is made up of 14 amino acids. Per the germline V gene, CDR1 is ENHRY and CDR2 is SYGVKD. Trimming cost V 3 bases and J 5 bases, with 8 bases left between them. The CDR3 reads CAISDAGDNSPLHF. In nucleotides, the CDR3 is TGTGCCATCAGTGATGCAGGGGATAATTCACCCCTCCACTTT.

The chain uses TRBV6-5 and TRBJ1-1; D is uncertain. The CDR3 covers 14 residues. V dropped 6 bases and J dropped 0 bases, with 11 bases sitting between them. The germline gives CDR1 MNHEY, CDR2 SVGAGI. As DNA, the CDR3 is TGTGCCAGCAGATCCGACAAGATGAACACTGAAGCTTTCTTT. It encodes CASRSDKMNTEAFF.

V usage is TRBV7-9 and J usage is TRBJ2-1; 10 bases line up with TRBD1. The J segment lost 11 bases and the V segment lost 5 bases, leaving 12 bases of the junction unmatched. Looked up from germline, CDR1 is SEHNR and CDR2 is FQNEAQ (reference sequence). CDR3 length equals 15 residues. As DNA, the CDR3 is TGTGCCAGCAGCCCCCAGGACAGGGGGGGCCTCAAGCAGTTCTTC. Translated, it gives CASSPQDRGGLKQFF.

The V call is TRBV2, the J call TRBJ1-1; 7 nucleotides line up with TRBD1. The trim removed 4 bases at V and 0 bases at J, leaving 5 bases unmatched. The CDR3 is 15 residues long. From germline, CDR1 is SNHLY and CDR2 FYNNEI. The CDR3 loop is CASSAGTAMNTEAFF. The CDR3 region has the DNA TGTGCCAGCAGTGCTGGGACAGCAATGAACACTGAAGCTTTCTTT.

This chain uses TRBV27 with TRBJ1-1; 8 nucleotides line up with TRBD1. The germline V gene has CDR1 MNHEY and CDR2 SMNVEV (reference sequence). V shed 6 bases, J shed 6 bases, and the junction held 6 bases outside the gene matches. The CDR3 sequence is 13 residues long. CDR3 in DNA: TGTGCCAGCAGGACAGGGGCGATCGCTGAAGCTTTCTTT. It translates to CASRTGAIAEAFF.

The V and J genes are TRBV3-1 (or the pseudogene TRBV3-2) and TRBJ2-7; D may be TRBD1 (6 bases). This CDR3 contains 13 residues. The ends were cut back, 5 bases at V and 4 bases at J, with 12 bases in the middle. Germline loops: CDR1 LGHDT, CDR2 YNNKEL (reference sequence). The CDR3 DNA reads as TGTGCCAGCAGCACGGGACATTCTTACGAGCAGTACTTC. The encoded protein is CASSTGHSYEQYF.

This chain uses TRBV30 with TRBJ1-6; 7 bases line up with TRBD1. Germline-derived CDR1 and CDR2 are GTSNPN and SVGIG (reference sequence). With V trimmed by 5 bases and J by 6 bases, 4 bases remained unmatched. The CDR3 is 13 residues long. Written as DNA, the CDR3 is TGTGCCTGGGCTGACAGGGTTAATTCACCCCTCCACTTT. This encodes CAWADRVNSPLHF.

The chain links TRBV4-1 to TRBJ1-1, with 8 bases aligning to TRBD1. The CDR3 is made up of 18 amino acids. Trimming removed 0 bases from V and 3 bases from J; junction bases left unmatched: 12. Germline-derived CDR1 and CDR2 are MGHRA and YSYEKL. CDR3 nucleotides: TGCGCCAGCAGCCAAGAACCCCCATTCGACAGGGGCGACACTGAAGCTTTCTTT. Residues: CASSQEPPFDRGDTEAFF.

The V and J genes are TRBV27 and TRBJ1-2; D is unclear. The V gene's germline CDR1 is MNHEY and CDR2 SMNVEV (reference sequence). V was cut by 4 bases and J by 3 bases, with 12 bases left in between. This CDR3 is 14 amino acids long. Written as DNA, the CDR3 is TGTGCCAGCAGTTATACAAGAGGAGACTATGGCTACACCTTC. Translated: CASSYTRGDYGYTF.

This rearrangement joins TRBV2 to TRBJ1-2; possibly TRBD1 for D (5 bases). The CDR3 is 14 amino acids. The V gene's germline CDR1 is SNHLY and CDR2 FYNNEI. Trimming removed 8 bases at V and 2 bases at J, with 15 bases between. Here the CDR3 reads CASSQGGPNYGYTF. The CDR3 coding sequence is TGTGCCAGCTCTCAGGGAGGACCGAACTATGGCTACACCTTC.

The CDR3 loop reads CASSFRDKSTDTQYF. For the CDR3, the DNA is TGTGCCAGTAGTTTCCGGGACAAGAGCACAGATACGCAGTATTTT. The chain carries TRBV19 and TRBJ2-3, with a weak D call TRBD1 (6 bases). This CDR3 contains 15 residues. Germline lookup yields CDR1 LNHDA and CDR2 SQIVND (reference sequence). V lost 5 bases and J lost 0, with 12 bases in between.

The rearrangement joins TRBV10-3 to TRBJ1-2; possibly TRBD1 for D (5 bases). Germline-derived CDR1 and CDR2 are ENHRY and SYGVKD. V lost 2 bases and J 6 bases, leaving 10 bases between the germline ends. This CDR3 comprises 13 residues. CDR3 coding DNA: TGTGCCATCAGTGAGGTGGGGGGGAATGGCTACACCTTC. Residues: CAISEVGGNGYTF.

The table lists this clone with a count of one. The CDR3 DNA follows: TGCAGCGTTGGCGTTCCAACCAACACCGGGGAGCTGTTTTTT. Protein product: CSVGVPTNTGELFF. The rearrangement uses TRBV29-1 and TRBJ2-2; D call uncertain. CDR3 length: 14 amino acids. Germline-derived CDR1 and CDR2 are SQVTM and ANQGSEA. The V gene lost 4 bases and the J gene lost 2 bases, with 11 bases spanning the gap.

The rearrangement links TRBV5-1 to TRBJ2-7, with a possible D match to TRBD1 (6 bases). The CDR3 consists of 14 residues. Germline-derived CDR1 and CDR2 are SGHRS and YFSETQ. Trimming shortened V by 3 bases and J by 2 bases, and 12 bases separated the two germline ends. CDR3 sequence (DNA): TGCGCCAGCAGCTCCCAGACAGGCCCCTACGAGCAGTACTTC. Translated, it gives CASSSQTGPYEQYF.

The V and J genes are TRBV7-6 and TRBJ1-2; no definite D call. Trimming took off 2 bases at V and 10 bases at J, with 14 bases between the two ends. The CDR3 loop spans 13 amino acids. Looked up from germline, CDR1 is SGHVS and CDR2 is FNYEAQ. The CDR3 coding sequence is TGTGCCAGCAGCTTATTGGCTGGCCAGGACTACACCTTC. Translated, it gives CASSLLAGQDYTF.

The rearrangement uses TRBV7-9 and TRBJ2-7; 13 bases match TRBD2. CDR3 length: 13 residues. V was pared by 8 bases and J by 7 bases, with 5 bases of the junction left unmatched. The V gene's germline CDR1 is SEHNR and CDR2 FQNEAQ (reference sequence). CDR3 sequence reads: CASRTSGRQEQYF. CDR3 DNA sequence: TGTGCCAGCCGGACTAGCGGGAGACAAGAGCAGTACTTC.

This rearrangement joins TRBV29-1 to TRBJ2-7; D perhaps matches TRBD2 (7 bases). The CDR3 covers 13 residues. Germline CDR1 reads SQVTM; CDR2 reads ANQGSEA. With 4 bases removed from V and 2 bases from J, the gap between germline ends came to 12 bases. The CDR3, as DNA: TGCAGCGTTGTCTTGGGGGGGCCCTACGAGCAGTACTTC. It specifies CSVVLGGPYEQYF.